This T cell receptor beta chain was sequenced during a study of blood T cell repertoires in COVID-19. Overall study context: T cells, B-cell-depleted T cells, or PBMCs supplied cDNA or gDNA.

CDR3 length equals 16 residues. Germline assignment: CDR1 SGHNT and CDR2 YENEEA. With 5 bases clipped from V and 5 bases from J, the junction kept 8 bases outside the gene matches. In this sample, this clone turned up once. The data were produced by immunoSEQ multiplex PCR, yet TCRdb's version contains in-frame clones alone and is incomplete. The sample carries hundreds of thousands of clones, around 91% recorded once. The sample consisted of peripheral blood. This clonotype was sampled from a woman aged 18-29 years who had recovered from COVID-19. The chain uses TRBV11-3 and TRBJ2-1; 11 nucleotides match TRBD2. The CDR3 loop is CASSREVAGGNNEQFF. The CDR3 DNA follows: TGTGCCAGCAGCCGGGAAGTAGCGGGAGGGAACAATGAGCAGTTCTTC.